This T cell receptor (beta chain) was profiled in a study of blood T cell repertoires in COVID-19 (dated by TCRdb to 2018 to 2021). Study-wide context: Samples from collaborators originated in the United States, Italy and Spain and spanned both the acute and convalescent phases of COVID-19. The material from the prospective study consisted of cDNA or gDNA derived from T cells, B-cell-depleted T cells, or PBMCs. Subjects who had been exposed to COVID-19, were actively infected with it, or had recovered from it provided the deeply sampled blood TCRbeta repertoires that made up the dataset. The repertoires were released in a freely available public database intended as a resource for research on the immune response to SARS-CoV-2. Samples came from the ongoing ImmuneRACE study (first 160 participants) plus 1,254 subjects from 6 global collaborators. Sample metadata almost always included a de-identified subject ID, COVID-19 status, age in years and sex. Where HLA class I and class II types were available, the types were taken from metadata supplied by the sample provider, not from assay-based typing.

The immunoSEQ Assay, a bias-controlled multiplex PCR, was used to amplify TCRbeta CDR3 regions from genomic DNA. The authors processed their data as follows. Within the assay, amplification of reference gene primers was used to estimate how many nucleated cells each sample contained. Sequence reads were collapsed and filtered to measure the absolute abundance of every unique TCRbeta CDR3 rearrangement. For each sample, productive Simpson clonality was calculated by taking the square root of Simpson's diversity index across productive rearrangements. The clones in this table, taken by TCRdb from immuneACCESS, are in-frame only. Not every clone is retained; where verified, under half of the shortfall comes from an unresolved V gene, and the cause of the rest is unknown. The V and J calls and clone size come from that table; D and trimming were worked out from the DNA. The sample includes around 140,000 clones, with roughly 90% observed a single time. Under 2% of the sample lies in the top ten.

The paper's findings and limits, for the study overall: Clinical and demographic metadata were provided uncurated, with the amount varying by source and participant.

Worth noting for this clone: Which antigen it targets is not known. Base qualities are not recorded, but no much larger clone differs from it by a single base.

Whole blood was collected in K2EDTA tubes by collaborating institutions according to the institutions' own protocols. For TCRbeta analysis, collaborator samples were shipped as frozen whole blood, as isolated PBMCs, or as DNA extracted from either sample type. Trimming takes 6 bases off V and 5 bases off J; junction bases not matched to a gene: 6. From the cysteine up to the phenylalanine, the CDR3 has a length of 13 residues. CDR3 DNA is the only sequence kept; it has 39 bases, read in frame from the first base. From a lookup of the germline V gene, CDR1 and CDR2 are MRHNA and SNTAGT. The chain was built from TRBV6-4 and TRBJ1-1; 7 central nucleotides agree with TRBD1. Specimen: peripheral blood. The sequence was collected from a human donor in a cohort sampled during active COVID-19. The DNA sequence is as follows: TGTGCCAGCAGCATCACAGGGGAAACTGAAGCTTTCTTT. This translates into CASSITGETEAFF.